A selection of T cell receptor beta chains follows, all from one sample in a study of T cells after yellow fever vaccination. Using its own MiXCR run on the 5' RACE reads, TCRdb lists one record per CDR3 protein. The sample has about 550,000 distinct CDR3 sequences, roughly 21% seen once. The sample was PBMCs, taken 15 days after the yellow fever booster vaccination. Receptors were obtained from a man between 25 and 39 years old who received the YFV17D yellow fever vaccine. The CDR3 runs from the conserved cysteine through the conserved F or W. The D gene is left open where the match is weak. Only part of the rows carry a size: once, few, many, or a class if the clone is expanded.

size: NA
V: TRBV18
D: NA
J: TRBJ2-5
DNA: TGTGCCAGCTCACCAGGAGAAGGGGCGCAGTGGGAGACCCAGTACTTC
CDR3: CASSPGEGAQWETQYF

size: NA
V: TRBV12-3/TRBV12-4
D: NA
J: TRBJ2-7
DNA: TGTGCCAGCAGTCTCTCACTTGGGGGAAAGGGGCAGTACTTC
CDR3: CASSLSLGGKGQYF

size: NA
V: TRBV29-1
D: NA
J: TRBJ2-2
DNA: TGCAGCGTTGATCCGGCGGCGAACACCGGGGAGCTGTTTTTT
CDR3: CSVDPAANTGELFF

size: few
V: TRBV7-9
D: NA
J: TRBJ2-7
DNA: TGTGCCAGCAGCTCGCCGGACAGCCCCTACGAGCAGTACTTC
CDR3: CASSSPDSPYEQYF

size: NA
V: TRBV6-2/TRBV6-3
D: TRBD2
J: TRBJ2-3
DNA: TGTGCCAGCAGCCTACTAGCGGGAGACGGTAAAGATACGCAGTATTTT
CDR3: CASSLLAGDGKDTQYF

size: NA
V: TRBV6-2/TRBV6-3
D: NA
J: TRBJ2-3
DNA: TGTGCCAGCGCCCCCTTCCGAGGTACACACACAGATACGCAGTATTTT
CDR3: CASAPFRGTHTDTQYF

size: NA
V: TRBV5-1
D: NA
J: TRBJ2-1
DNA: TGCGCCAGCAGGGGGATTCCGGGAATCGATGAGCAGTTCTTC
CDR3: CASRGIPGIDEQFF

size: few
V: TRBV19
D: NA
J: TRBJ2-5
DNA: TGTGCCAGTAATGGCGCCCAAGAGACCCAGTACTTC
CDR3: CASNGAQETQYF

size: few
V: TRBV6-1
D: TRBD1
J: TRBJ2-5
DNA: TGTGCCAGCATGGCCCCAGTAGGACAGGGGTGGAGAGAGACCCAGTACTTC
CDR3: CASMAPVGQGWRETQYF

size: NA
V: TRBV6-2/TRBV6-3
D: NA
J: TRBJ1-1
DNA: TGTGCCAGCAGAGGGGGGACTGTGCGTGGCGTGAACACTGAAGCTTTCTTT
CDR3: CASRGGTVRGVNTEAFF

size: few
V: TRBV3-1
D: NA
J: TRBJ1-4
DNA: TGTGCCAGCAGCCAAGGACTAAGGGCGACAGGCGAAAAACTGTTTTTT
CDR3: CASSQGLRATGEKLFF

size: few
V: TRBV4-3
D: NA
J: TRBJ2-1
DNA: TGCGCCAGCAGCCAAGCCCGAGGTGTAGGTGAGCAGTTCTTC
CDR3: CASSQARGVGEQFF

size: many
V: TRBV29-1
D: NA
J: TRBJ1-2
DNA: TGCAGCGCTATACGGGCCGAAGAGGGCTATGGCTACACCTTC
CDR3: CSAIRAEEGYGYTF

size: NA
V: TRBV4-3
D: TRBD2
J: TRBJ2-7
DNA: TGCGCCAGCAGCCCTGGAGGTCCGGGACTAGCGGGAGAACTGCTTTACGAGCAGTACTTC
CDR3: CASSPGGPGLAGELLYEQYF

size: few
V: TRBV6-2/TRBV6-3
D: TRBD1
J: TRBJ1-5
DNA: TGTGCCAGCAGGGAGGGGGCGGCGCACGCGGATCCCCAGCATTTT
CDR3: CASREGAAHADPQHF

size: few
V: TRBV27
D: NA
J: TRBJ2-3
DNA: TGTGCCAGCAGTTACAACCGGGGTGATACGCAGTATTTT
CDR3: CASSYNRGDTQYF

size: few
V: TRBV20-1
D: TRBD2
J: TRBJ2-3
DNA: TGCAGTGTTAATCGGGAGGGCATAGATACGCAGTATTTT
CDR3: CSVNREGIDTQYF

size: NA
V: TRBV4-3
D: NA
J: TRBJ2-1
DNA: TGCGCCAGCAGCCAAAGGTACAGGGACTTCCATGAGCAGTTCTTC
CDR3: CASSQRYRDFHEQFF

size: NA
V: TRBV2
D: NA
J: TRBJ2-1
DNA: TGTGCCAGCAGCCCAGCTCTAGCGAATGAGCAGTTCTTC
CDR3: CASSPALANEQFF

size: NA
V: TRBV7-2
D: NA
J: TRBJ2-7
DNA: TGTGCCAGCAGCTTAGGTTTCCGGGGCTACGAGCAGTACTTC
CDR3: CASSLGFRGYEQYF

size: few
V: TRBV21-1
D: NA
J: TRBJ1-1
DNA: TGTGCCAGCACCCCCCGACAGCGCCCGTGGAACACTGAAGCTTTCTTT
CDR3: CASTPRQRPWNTEAFF

size: NA
V: TRBV14
D: TRBD1
J: TRBJ1-1
DNA: TGTGCCAGCAGCCAAACAGGGGCCCCGATGAACACTGAAGCTTTCTTT
CDR3: CASSQTGAPMNTEAFF

size: once
V: TRBV7-9
D: TRBD2
J: TRBJ2-1
DNA: TGTGCCAGCAGCCCCTCCACTAGCGGGAGTTTGTTCTTC
CDR3: CASSPSTSGSLFF

size: NA
V: TRBV14
D: TRBD2
J: TRBJ2-1
DNA: TGTGCCAGCAGCCAAGGGGAGACTAGCGGGGCCTACAATGAGCAGTTCTTC
CDR3: CASSQGETSGAYNEQFF

size: few
V: TRBV12-3/TRBV12-4
D: TRBD2
J: TRBJ2-1
DNA: TGTGCCAGCAGTCATAGCGGGATGGGACCTTACAATGAGCAGTTCTTC
CDR3: CASSHSGMGPYNEQFF

size: few
V: TRBV20-1
D: NA
J: TRBJ2-7
DNA: TGCAGTGCTAGCTGGTACGAGCAGTACTTC
CDR3: CSASWYEQYF

size: NA
V: TRBV4-2
D: NA
J: TRBJ1-1
DNA: TGTGCCAGCAGCCAATCCGACAGAAGTTTTGAAGCTTTCTTT
CDR3: CASSQSDRSFEAFF

size: NA
V: TRBV4-2
D: NA
J: TRBJ2-1
DNA: TGTGCCAGCAGCCAAGTCTCCAGCGGGTCGGGCTCCTACAATGAGCAGTTCTTC
CDR3: CASSQVSSGSGSYNEQFF

size: NA
V: TRBV11-1
D: NA
J: TRBJ2-5
DNA: TGTGCCAGCAGCAGGGACGGGCAAGAGACCCAGTACTTC
CDR3: CASSRDGQETQYF

size: NA
V: TRBV21-1
D: NA
J: TRBJ2-5
DNA: TGTGCCAGCAGCAATCCCGCAGTCCAAATTCGTATGTGGGAGACCCAGTACTTC
CDR3: CASSNPAVQIRMWETQYF

size: few
V: TRBV29-1
D: TRBD1
J: TRBJ2-7
DNA: TGCAGCGTGGAGACCCACAGGGGCCGCTACGAGCAGTACTTC
CDR3: CSVETHRGRYEQYF

size: NA
V: TRBV6-1
D: NA
J: TRBJ2-3
DNA: TGTGCCAGCACCACCTGGGGAGAGGTAGATACGCAGTATTTT
CDR3: CASTTWGEVDTQYF

size: few
V: TRBV6-6
D: NA
J: TRBJ2-7
DNA: TGTGCCAGCCTCCCAGCAGGCGAGTACGAGCAGTACTTC
CDR3: CASLPAGEYEQYF